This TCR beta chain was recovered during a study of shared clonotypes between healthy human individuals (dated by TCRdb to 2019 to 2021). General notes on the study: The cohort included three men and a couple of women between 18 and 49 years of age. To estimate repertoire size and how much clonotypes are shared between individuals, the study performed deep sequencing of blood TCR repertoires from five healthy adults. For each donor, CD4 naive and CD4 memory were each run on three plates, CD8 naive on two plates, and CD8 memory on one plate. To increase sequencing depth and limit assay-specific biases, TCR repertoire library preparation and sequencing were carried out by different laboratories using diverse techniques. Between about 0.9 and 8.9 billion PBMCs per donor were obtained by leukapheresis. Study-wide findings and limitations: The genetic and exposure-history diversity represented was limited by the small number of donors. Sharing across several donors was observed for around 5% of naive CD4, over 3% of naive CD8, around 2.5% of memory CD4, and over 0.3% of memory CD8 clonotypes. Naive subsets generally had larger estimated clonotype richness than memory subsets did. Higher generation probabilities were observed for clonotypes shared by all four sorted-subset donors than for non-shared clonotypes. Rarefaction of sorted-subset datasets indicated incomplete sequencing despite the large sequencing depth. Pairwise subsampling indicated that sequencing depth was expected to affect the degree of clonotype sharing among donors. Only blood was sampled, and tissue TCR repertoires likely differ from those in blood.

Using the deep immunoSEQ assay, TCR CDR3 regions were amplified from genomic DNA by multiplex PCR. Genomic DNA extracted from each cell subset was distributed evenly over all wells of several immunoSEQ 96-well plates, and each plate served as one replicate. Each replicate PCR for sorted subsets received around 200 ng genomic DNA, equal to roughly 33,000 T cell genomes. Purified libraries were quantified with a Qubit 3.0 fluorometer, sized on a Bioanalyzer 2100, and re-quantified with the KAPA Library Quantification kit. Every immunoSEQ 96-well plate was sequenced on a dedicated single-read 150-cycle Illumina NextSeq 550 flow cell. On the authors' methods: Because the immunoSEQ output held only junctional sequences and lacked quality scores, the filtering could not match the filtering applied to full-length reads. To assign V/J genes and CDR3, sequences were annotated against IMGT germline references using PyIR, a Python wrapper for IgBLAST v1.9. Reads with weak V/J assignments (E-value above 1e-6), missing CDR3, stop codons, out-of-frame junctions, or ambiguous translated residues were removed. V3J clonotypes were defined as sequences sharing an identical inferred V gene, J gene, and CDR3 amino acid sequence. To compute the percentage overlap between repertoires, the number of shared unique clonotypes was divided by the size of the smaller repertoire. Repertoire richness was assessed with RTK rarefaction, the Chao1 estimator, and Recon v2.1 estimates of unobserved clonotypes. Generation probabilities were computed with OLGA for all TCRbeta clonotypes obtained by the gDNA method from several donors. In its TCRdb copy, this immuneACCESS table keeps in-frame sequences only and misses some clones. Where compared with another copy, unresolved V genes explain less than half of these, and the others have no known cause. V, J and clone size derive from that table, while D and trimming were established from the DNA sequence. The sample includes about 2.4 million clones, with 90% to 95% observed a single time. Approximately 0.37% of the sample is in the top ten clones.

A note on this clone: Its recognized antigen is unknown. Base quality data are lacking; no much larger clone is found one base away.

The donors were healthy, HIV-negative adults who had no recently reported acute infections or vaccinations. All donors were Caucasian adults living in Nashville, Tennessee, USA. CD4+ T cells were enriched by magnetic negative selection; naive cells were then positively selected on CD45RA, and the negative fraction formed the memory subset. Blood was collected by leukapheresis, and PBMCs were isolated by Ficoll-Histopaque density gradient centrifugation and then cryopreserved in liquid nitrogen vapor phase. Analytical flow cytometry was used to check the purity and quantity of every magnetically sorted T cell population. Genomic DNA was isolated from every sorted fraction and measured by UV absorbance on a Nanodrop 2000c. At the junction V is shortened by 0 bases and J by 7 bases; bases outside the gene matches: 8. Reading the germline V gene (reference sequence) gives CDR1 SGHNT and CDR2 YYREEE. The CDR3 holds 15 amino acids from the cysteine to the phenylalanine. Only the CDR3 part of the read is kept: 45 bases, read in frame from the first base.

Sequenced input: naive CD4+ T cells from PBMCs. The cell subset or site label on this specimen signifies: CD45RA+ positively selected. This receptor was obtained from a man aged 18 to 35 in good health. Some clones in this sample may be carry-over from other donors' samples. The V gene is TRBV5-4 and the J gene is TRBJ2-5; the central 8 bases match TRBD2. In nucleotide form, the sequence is TGTGCCAGCAGCTTGGCGGGGGGGCCTATGGGGACCCAGTACTTC. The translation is CASSLAGGPMGTQYF.